This T cell receptor (beta chain) derives from a study of EBV T-cell therapy then PD-1 blockade in nasopharyngeal carcinoma. Clones were sequenced by immunoSEQ multiplex PCR, and TCRdb holds only the in-frame ones, with some missing. The repertoire holds about 17,000 clones, with roughly 83% as singletons. Regarding this clone: Its specificity is unknown.

Treatment given: AdE1-LMPpoly-expanded autologous EBV-specific T-cell therapy followed by anti-PD-1 nivolumab. In germline, CDR1 is DFQATT, CDR2 SNEGSKA (reference sequence). V lost 3 bases and J lost 5, with 16 bases in between. This CDR3 is 14 amino acids long. The TCR originated in a man between 35 and 55 years old with nasopharyngeal carcinoma. The chain carries TRBV20-1 and TRBJ1-1, with D maybe TRBD1 (6 bases). The material was CD8+ T cells from blood, obtained at day 0 from a patient whose treatment included autologous EBV-specific T cells and nivolumab. The CDR3 loop is CSASTPGVITEAFF. CDR3 DNA sequence: TGCAGTGCTAGTACACCAGGGGTAATAACTGAAGCTTTCTTT.